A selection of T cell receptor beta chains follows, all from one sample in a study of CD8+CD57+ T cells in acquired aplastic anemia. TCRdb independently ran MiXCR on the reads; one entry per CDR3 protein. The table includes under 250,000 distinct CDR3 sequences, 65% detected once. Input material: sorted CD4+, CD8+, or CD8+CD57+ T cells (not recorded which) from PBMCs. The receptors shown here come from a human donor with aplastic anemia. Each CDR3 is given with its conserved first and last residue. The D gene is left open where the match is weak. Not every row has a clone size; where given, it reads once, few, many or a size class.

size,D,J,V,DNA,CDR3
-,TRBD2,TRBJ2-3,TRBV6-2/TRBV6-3,TGTGCCAGCAGTCTAGCGGGAGAAGGGGGCACAGATACGCAGTATTTT,CASSLAGEGGTDTQYF
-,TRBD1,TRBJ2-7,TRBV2,TGTGCCAGCAGCGGACGGACAGGACTCTACGAGCAGTACTTC,CASSGRTGLYEQYF
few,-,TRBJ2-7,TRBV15,TGTGCCACCAGCCCCAGGATGGTGGGGCGCGAGCAGTACTTC,CATSPRMVGREQYF
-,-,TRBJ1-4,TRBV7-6,TGTGCCAGCAGCTCCGAGGGTGCAACTAATGAAAAACTGTTTTTT,CASSSEGATNEKLFF
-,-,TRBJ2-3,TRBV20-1,TGCAGTGCCCCCCCAGTCCTAAGCACAGATACGCAGTATTTT,CSAPPVLSTDTQYF
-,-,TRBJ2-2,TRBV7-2,TGTGCCAGCAGGGTTCGACTAATGGGCGGGGAGCTGTTTTTT,CASRVRLMGGELFF
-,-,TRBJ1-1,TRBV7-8,TGTGCCAGCAGCTTAGTGGCCGGCGGGGAATCTGAAGCTTTCTTT,CASSLVAGGESEAFF
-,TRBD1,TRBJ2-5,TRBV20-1,TGCAGTGCTAGGGCGGCCGGGACAGTAGAGACCCAGTACTTC,CSARAAGTVETQYF
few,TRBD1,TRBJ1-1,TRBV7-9,TGTGCCAGCAGGACGGACAGGGAGGCCACTGAAGCTTTCTTT,CASRTDREATEAFF
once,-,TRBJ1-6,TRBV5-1,TGCGCCAGCAGCTTGGGCCCGGGGGAGAAGCCCCTCCACTTT,CASSLGPGEKPLHF
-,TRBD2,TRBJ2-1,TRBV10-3,TGTGCCAGCGGGCGGACTAGCGGAAACTACAATGAGCAGTTCTTC,CASGRTSGNYNEQFF
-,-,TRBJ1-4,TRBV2,TGTGCCTCCCTCGGTCGAGAAAAACTGTTTTTT,CASLGREKLFF
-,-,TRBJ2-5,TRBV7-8,TGTGCCAGCAGCTCAGGGGGGCAAGAGACCCAGTACTTC,CASSSGGQETQYF
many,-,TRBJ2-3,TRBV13,TGTGCCAGCAGCTTAGACCGGACCTCGTCCACAGATACGCAGTATTTT,CASSLDRTSSTDTQYF
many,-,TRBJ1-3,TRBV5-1,TGCGCCAGCAGCCCAGGGCCCTCTGGAAACACCATATATTTT,CASSPGPSGNTIYF
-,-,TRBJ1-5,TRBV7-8,TGTGCCAGCAGCTCATCAGGAGGTAATCAGCCCCAGCATTTT,CASSSSGGNQPQHF
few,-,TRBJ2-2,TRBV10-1,TGCGCCAGTGCAGGGACGAACACCGGGGAGCTGTTTTTT,CASAGTNTGELFF
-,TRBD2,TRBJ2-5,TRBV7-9,TGTGCCAGCAGCAGAGGATGGACTAGCGGGAGTCTAGAGACCCAGTACTTC,CASSRGWTSGSLETQYF
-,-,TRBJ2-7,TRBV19,TGTGCCAGTAGTGAGTCAGGGTTGGTCCACGAGCAGTACTTC,CASSESGLVHEQYF
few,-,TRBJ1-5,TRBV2,TGTGCCAGCAGTGATCTGACAGTCAATCAGCCCCAGCATTTT,CASSDLTVNQPQHF
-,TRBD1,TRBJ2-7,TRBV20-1,TGCAGTGCTAAGGGGACAGGGCCCTACGAGCAGTACTTC,CSAKGTGPYEQYF
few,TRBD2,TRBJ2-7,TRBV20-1,TGCAGTGCTAGGGGGGGGTACGAGCAGTACTTC,CSARGGYEQYF
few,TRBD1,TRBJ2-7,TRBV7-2,TGTGCCAGCAGCTTAGCTTGGGACAGCAGTGGCGAGCAGTACTTC,CASSLAWDSSGEQYF
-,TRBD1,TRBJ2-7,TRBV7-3,TGTGCCAGCAGCCAAACAGGGGGTTACGAGCAGTACTTC,CASSQTGGYEQYF
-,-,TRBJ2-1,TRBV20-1,TGCAGTGCTAGACGACTATTGGGGTCTCGAAATGAGCAGTTCTTC,CSARRLLGSRNEQFF
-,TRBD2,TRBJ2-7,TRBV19,TGTGCCAGTAGTTATGCGGGGGGCCTCTTGGACGAGCAGTACTTC,CASSYAGGLLDEQYF
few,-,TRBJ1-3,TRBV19,TGTGCCAGTAGCCCAGGGACCGTCTCTGGAAACACCATATATTTT,CASSPGTVSGNTIYF
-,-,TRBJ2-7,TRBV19,TGTGCCAGTAGCCCCGTGCCACGCAACGAGCAGTACTTC,CASSPVPRNEQYF
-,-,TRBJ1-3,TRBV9,TGTGCCAGCAGTCTGGGTGGGGCCGGAAACACCATATATTTT,CASSLGGAGNTIYF
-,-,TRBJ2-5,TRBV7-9,TGTGCCAGCAGCTTAGCGAACCAAGAGACCCAGTACTTC,CASSLANQETQYF
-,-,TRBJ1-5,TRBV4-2,TGTGCCAGCAGCCAAGTTATCAATCAGCCCCAGCATTTT,CASSQVINQPQHF
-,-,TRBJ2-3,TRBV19,TGTGCCAGTAGTATCGGCGGGGCCCGGCGGGATACGCAGTATTTT,CASSIGGARRDTQYF
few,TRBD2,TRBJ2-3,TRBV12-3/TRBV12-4,TGTGCCAGCAGTTTAGCGCTGGGGACTAGCGGCACAGATACGCAGTATTTT,CASSLALGTSGTDTQYF
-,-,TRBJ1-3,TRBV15,TGTGCCACCAGCAGAGATAAGTTCCCCACCATATATTTT,CATSRDKFPTIYF
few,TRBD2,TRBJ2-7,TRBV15,TGTGCCACCAGCAGAGATCGGGCGGGAGCTTACGAGCAGTACTTC,CATSRDRAGAYEQYF
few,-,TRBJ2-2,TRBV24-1,TGTGCCACCAGTGCCGACAGTCGGGCCGGGGAGCTGTTTTTT,CATSADSRAGELFF
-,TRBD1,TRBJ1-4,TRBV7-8,TGTGCCAGCAGCTTAGCTCCAGGACAGGGTCAAGAAAAACTGTTTTTT,CASSLAPGQGQEKLFF
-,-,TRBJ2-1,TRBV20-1,TGCAGTGCTAGGAGGGGGATTGGCAGAGAATCCTACAATGAGCAGTTCTTC,CSARRGIGRESYNEQFF
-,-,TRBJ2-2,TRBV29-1,TGCAGCGTTAGGGACACAAGAAGTACCGGGGAGCTGTCTTTT,CSVRDTRSTGELSF
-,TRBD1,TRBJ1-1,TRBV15,TGTGCCACCAGCAGACCATTTCCGGGACAGGGGAGAATTGAAGCTTTCTTT,CATSRPFPGQGRIEAFF
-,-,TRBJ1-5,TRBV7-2,TGTGCCAGCAGCTTACGGGAGGGTCTGAGCAATCAGCCCCAGCATTTT,CASSLREGLSNQPQHF
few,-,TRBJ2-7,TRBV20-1,TGCAGTGCTAGGATGCAGGGGCTCTGGAACGAGCAGTACTTC,CSARMQGLWNEQYF
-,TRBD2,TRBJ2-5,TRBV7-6,TGTGCCAGCAGCTGCGGGACTAGCGGATACCAAGAGACCCAGTACTTC,CASSCGTSGYQETQYF
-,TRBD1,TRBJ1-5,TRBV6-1,TGTGCCATCAGTGACCCACCGGGACAGGGATCTCAGCCCCAGCATTTT,CAISDPPGQGSQPQHF
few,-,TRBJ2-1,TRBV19,TGTGCCAGTAGTCCTCGGTCGTCGGGCAATGAGCAGTTCTTC,CASSPRSSGNEQFF
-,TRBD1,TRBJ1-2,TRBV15,TGTGCCACCAGCAGAGATGGCGCGGCAGGGGGAGCCTATGGCTACACCTTC,CATSRDGAAGGAYGYTF
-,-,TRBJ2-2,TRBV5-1,TGTGCCAGCAGCGTAGACGGACGCGCCGGGGAGCTGTTTTTT,CASSVDGRAGELFF
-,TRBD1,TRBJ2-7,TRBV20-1,TGCAGTGCTAGAGTCGCAGGGGGCAAGTACGAGCAGTACTTC,CSARVAGGKYEQYF
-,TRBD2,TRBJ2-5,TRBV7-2,TGTGCCAGCAGCTTAGTCGGTAGCGGGGGAAAAGAGACCCAGTACTTC,CASSLVGSGGKETQYF
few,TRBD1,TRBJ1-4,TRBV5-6,TGTGCCAGCAGCTTGGGGGGGACAGGGGCCAGCGGGCTGTTTTTT,CASSLGGTGASGLFF
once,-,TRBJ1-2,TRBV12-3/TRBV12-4,TGTGCCAGCAGTATACAGAACTATGGCTACACCTTC,CASSIQNYGYTF
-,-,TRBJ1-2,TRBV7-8,TGTGCCAGCAGTGAGCTTAGCTCGGGACCAGTAGATGGCTACACCTTC,CASSELSSGPVDGYTF
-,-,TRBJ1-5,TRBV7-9,TGTGCCAGCAGCCCGGGGATGGGCAATCAGCCCCAGCATTTT,CASSPGMGNQPQHF
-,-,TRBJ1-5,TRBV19,TGTGCCAGTGACAGTAGAATTAGCAATCAGCCCCAGCATTTT,CASDSRISNQPQHF
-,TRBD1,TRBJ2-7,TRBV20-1,TGCAGTGCTAGAGGGGACAGGGCCCCCTACGAGCAGTACTTC,CSARGDRAPYEQYF
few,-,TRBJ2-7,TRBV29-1,TGCAGCGTCGAGGGCGGCTGGGCCTACGAGCAGTACTTC,CSVEGGWAYEQYF
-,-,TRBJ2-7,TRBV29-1,TGCAGCGTTAGGGACCCATCATACCGCTACGAGCAGTACTTC,CSVRDPSYRYEQYF
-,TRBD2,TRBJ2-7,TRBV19,TGTGCCAGTAGTGGACTAGCGGGCGATCCCTACGAGCAGTACTTC,CASSGLAGDPYEQYF
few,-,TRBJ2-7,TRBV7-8,TGTGCCAGCAAGGGGAGTAGGGTGGGCTACGAGCAGTACTTC,CASKGSRVGYEQYF